Each of the 3 T cell receptor beta chains below was sequenced from the same sample in a study of CD8 T cells in Susac syndrome. An input of about 0.45 to 1 ug of RNA was subjected to reverse transcription using random hexamers. TCRdb reprocessed the immunoSEQ multiplex PCR reads with MiXCR, giving one entry per CDR3 protein. The table lists under 550,000 distinct CDR3 sequences, more than 80% of them singletons. The sequenced sample was CD8+ T cells from PBMCs. Receptors were obtained from a human donor with multiple sclerosis.

V gene TRBV20-1 combines with J gene TRBJ2-4, with TRBD1 identical over 9 bases. The CDR3 loop spans 18 amino acids. Germline loops: CDR1 DFQATT, CDR2 SNEGSKA (reference sequence). V lost 6 bases and J lost 0; bases outside the gene matches: 15. CDR3 sequence (DNA): TGCAGTGCAAGATCCGGGACAGGGCTCGGGGGAGCCAAAAACATTCAGTACTTC. It is translated as CSARSGTGLGGAKNIQYF.

The chain joins TRBV25-1 to TRBJ1-1; no clear D gene. Germline CDR1 is MGHDK and CDR2 is SYGVNS. This CDR3 is 13 amino acids long. Trimming stripped 6 bases from V and 0 bases from J, with 8 bases between. The CDR3 region is CASRPQMNTEAFF. In DNA form, the CDR3 reads TGTGCCAGCAGACCACAGATGAACACTGAAGCTTTCTTT.

The chain couples TRBV5-5 to TRBJ2-7; 8 nucleotides line up with TRBD1. Per the germline V gene, CDR1 is SGHKS and CDR2 is YYEKEE (reference sequence). V was clipped by 5 bases and J by 3 bases; unmatched bases: 7. This CDR3 region has 14 residues. The CDR3 DNA follows: TGTGCCAGCAGACCCGGGACAGGCGACTACGAGCAGTACTTC. It codes for CASRPGTGDYEQYF.